This paragraph covers one T cell receptor (beta chain) sequence. Its matching antigen is unknown. The sample originates from a study of T cell responses to AZD1222 COVID-19 vaccine. Study-wide points: Only a handful of people who got AZD1222 tested seropositive at baseline. Breadth and depth of Spike-specific TCRs rose after two AZD1222 doses. Without day 14 samples, only post-peak T cell repertoires were studied. Donors, mostly white British, included more females; clonal diversity was possibly underestimated.

Profiling relied on immunoSEQ multiplex PCR, and the TCRdb table lists in-frame clones only, not all of them. The table lists 100,000 to 150,000 clones, approximately 85% of them singletons, with 6.5% to 8.5% in the top ten. This CDR3 spans 14 amino acids. Per the germline V gene, CDR1 is SEHNR and CDR2 is FQNEAQ (reference sequence). Germline trimming cut 4 bases from V and 4 bases from J; bases unmatched to any gene: 2. Sequenced material: peripheral blood, taken 28 days after the second dose of the MenACWY control vaccine. The chain is built from TRBV7-9 and TRBJ2-2, with TRBD2 matching over 8 bases. This clonotype was obtained from an adult who received the MenACWY meningococcal vaccine as a control. As DNA, the CDR3 is TGTGCCAGCAGCTCCCTAGCGGGCACCGGGGAGCTGTTTTTT. Translation: CASSSLAGTGELFF.